The 27 T cell receptor beta chains reported below all come from one sample, sequenced in a study of OX40 agonist ivuxolimab in advanced cancers. Libraries were prepared by immunoSEQ multiplex PCR; TCRdb keeps only in-frame clonotypes and omits some of them. The sample yields about 80,000 clones, roughly 91% seen once. The sample here was CD4+ or CD8+ T cells sorted from blood, taken in a trial of the OX40 agonist ivuxolimab. These receptors were obtained from an adult with an advanced solid tumor such as melanoma, head and neck, liver or kidney cancer.

The J gene is TRBJ1-4, the V gene TRBV5-6; D gene ambiguous. Germline V CDR1 and CDR2: SGHDT, YYEEEE. Between the trimmed V and J ends, which lost 0 bases and 5 bases, there was a span of 11 bases. The CDR3 has 15 residues. As DNA, the CDR3 is TGTGCCAGCAGCTTGGGGACGGGGAGGAATGAAAAACTGTTTTTT. Residues: CASSLGTGRNEKLFF.

The sample holds one count of this clone. The J gene is TRBJ2-1, the V gene TRBV19, with TRBD1 matching over 11 bases. From germline, CDR1 is LNHDA and CDR2 SQIVND (reference sequence). There are 16 residues in the CDR3. Trimming at V came to 1 base and at J to 3 bases, leaving 2 bases not matched to a gene. The CDR3 is CASSIGGTGGYNEQFF. The CDR3 nucleotides are TGTGCCAGTAGTATAGGCGGGACAGGGGGCTACAATGAGCAGTTCTTC.

This chain joins TRBV27 and TRBJ1-1; D is undetermined. This CDR3 is 10 amino acids long. The germline V and J ends were trimmed by 4 bases and 3 bases, with 0 bases remaining between them. Germline-derived CDR1 and CDR2 are MNHEY and SMNVEV (reference sequence). CDR3 residues: CASSYTEAFF. The DNA for the CDR3 is TGTGCCAGCAGTTACACTGAAGCTTTCTTT.

This clone was seen only once. V is TRBV11-3 and J is TRBJ2-1; 10 bases align to TRBD2. The length of the CDR3 is 17 residues. Germline V gene sequence: CDR1 SGHNT, CDR2 YENEEA. Trimming at V came to 5 bases and at J to 7 bases, leaving 14 bases not matched to a gene. Written as DNA, the CDR3 is TGTGCCAGCAGCCCAACAGGGGGGGGACTAGCGCGAAATGAGCAGTTCTTC. Residues: CASSPTGGGLARNEQFF.

J is TRBJ1-3 and V is TRBV4-2; the D gene is possibly TRBD1 (6 bases). CDR1 and CDR2 from the germline V gene are LGHNA and YNFKEQ. CDR3 length: 16 amino acids. V dropped 5 bases and J dropped 1 base, with 15 bases sitting between them. This chain's CDR3 is CASSYSPTGSGNTIYF. Written as DNA, the CDR3 is TGTGCCAGCAGCTACTCACCCACAGGGTCTGGAAACACCATATATTTT.

The chain carries TRBV28 and TRBJ2-1; the match to TRBD2 covers 11 bases. CDR3 length equals 17 residues. CDR1 and CDR2 (germline): MDHEN, SYDVKM. With V trimmed by 5 bases and J by 0 bases, 6 bases remained unmatched. In nucleotides, the CDR3 is TGTGCCAGCAGTATTCCCGGACTAGCGGGCTCCTACAATGAGCAGTTCTTC. Amino acid sequence: CASSIPGLAGSYNEQFF.

On this clone itself: The junction shows a germline mismatch at one end, possibly a read error. V gene TRBV7-7 combines with J gene TRBJ2-5; D is perhaps TRBD2 (7 bases). The CDR3 is made up of 15 amino acids. Germline loops: CDR1 SSHAT, CDR2 FNYEAQ (reference sequence). This chain's CDR3 is CASSIGGVGQETQYF. The CDR3, as DNA: TGTGCTAGCAGCATAGGGGGGGTCGGGCAAGAGACCCAGTACTTC.

This clone was detected once. The chain uses TRBV6-5 and TRBJ1-2, with 7 bases fitting TRBD1. CDR1 MNHEY and CDR2 SVGAGI come from the germline V gene. This CDR3 region has 14 residues. Trimming cost V 2 bases and J 7 bases; bases outside gene matches: 7. Here the CDR3 reads CASSYGSTGFGYTF. The CDR3, as DNA: TGTGCCAGCAGTTACGGATCGACAGGGTTTGGCTACACCTTC.

The V and J genes are TRBV7-9 and TRBJ2-1; TRBD2 aligns across 8 bases. The CDR3 is 15 amino acids. V gave up 1 base and J gave up 8 bases; unmatched junction bases: 7. The germline CDR1 and CDR2 sequences are SEHNR and FQNEAQ (reference sequence). This CDR3 reads CASSLDLGRADEQFF. The CDR3 nucleotides are TGTGCCAGCAGCTTAGATCTCGGGAGGGCCGATGAGCAGTTCTTC. The entire variable domain, with the rest obtained from reference TRBV7-9 and TRBJ2-1, is as follows: DTGVSQNPRHKITKRGQNVTFRCDPISEHNRLYWYRQTLGQGPEFLTYFQNEAQLEKSRLLSDRFSAERPKGSFSTLEIQRTEQGDSAMYLCASSLDLGRADEQFFGPGTRLTVL.

This chain joins TRBV5-5 and TRBJ1-2; unclear D gene. CDR3 size: 15 residues. The germline CDR1 and CDR2 sequences are SGHKS and YYEKEE (reference sequence). The ends were cut back, 1 base at V and 7 bases at J, with 17 bases in the middle. CDR3 coding DNA: TGTGCCAGCAGCTTGTTCACAGAAACCCCCCTTGGCTACACCTTC. This translates into CASSLFTETPLGYTF.

The gene calls are TRBV28 and TRBJ2-1; perhaps TRBD1 as D (6 bases). The germline gives CDR1 MDHEN, CDR2 SYDVKM. The CDR3 is 13 amino acids. V was trimmed by 5 bases and J by 12 bases, leaving 17 bases between them. The CDR3 sequence: CASSPDQGWVQFF. CDR3 bases: TGTGCCAGCAGTCCTGATCAGGGGTGGGTGCAGTTCTTC. Drawing the rest from reference TRBV28 and TRBJ2-1, the complete variable domain is DVKVTQSSRYLVKRTGEKVFLECVQDMDHENMFWYRQDPGLGLRLIYFSYDVKMKEKGDIPEGYSVSREKKERFSLILESASTNQTSMYLCASSPDQGWVQFFGPGTRLTVL.

A remark on this clone: Other DNA sequences within the sample encode an identical CDR3. The rearrangement links TRBV5-1 to TRBJ1-3; tentatively, D is TRBD1 (5 bases). Trimming took off 4 bases at V and 1 base at J, with 9 bases between the two ends. The length of the CDR3 is 14 residues. CDR1 and CDR2 from the germline V gene are SGHRS and YFSETQ. The CDR3 loop reads CASSPGTSGNTIYF. CDR3 bases: TGCGCCAGCAGCCCCGGGACGTCTGGAAACACCATATATTTT.

In DNA, the CDR3 is TGTGCCAGCAGCTTGTTCGGACTAGACGGGAGTTATCTCGCGCAGTACTTC. It translates to CASSLFGLDGSYLAQYF. The chain has TRBV5-6 and TRBJ2-7; 7 bases agree with TRBD2. Trimming took 1 base from V and 9 from J; bases not matched to a gene: 19. The CDR3 covers 17 residues. CDR1 is SGHDT, CDR2 YYEEEE, per germline.

The rearrangement links TRBV10-1 to TRBJ2-7; D might be TRBD1 (5 bases). CDR3 size: 13 residues. Deletions cut 11 bases from V and 3 bases from J, with 17 bases between. Germline CDR1 WNHNN, CDR2 SYGVQD (reference sequence). The CDR3 reads CAPIPRQGYEQYF. CDR3 bases: TGCGCCCCCATCCCTCGCCAGGGCTACGAGCAGTACTTC.

The rearrangement links TRBV25-1 to TRBJ2-2; 7 bases are shared with TRBD1. This CDR3 comprises 14 residues. Germline V gene data show CDR1 as MGHDK and CDR2 as SYGVNS. V shed 5 bases, J shed 3 bases, and the junction held 3 bases outside the gene matches. CDR3 residues: CASSPTGHTGELFF. The CDR3 DNA sequence: TGTGCCAGCAGTCCGACAGGGCACACCGGGGAGCTGTTTTTT.

The rearrangement uses TRBV4-1 and TRBJ1-2; tentatively, D is TRBD1 (5 bases). The V and J ends lost 6 bases and 5 bases respectively, with 13 bases between them. CDR3 length: 13 residues. Germline V gene data show CDR1 as MGHRA and CDR2 as YSYEKL. CDR3 amino acids: CASRSTASYGYTF. The CDR3 coding sequence is TGCGCCAGCAGGTCGACAGCCTCGTATGGCTACACCTTC.

The chain recombines TRBV6-1 with TRBJ2-5; 9 positions match TRBD1. Trimming at V came to 6 bases and at J to 4 bases, leaving 6 bases not matched to a gene. Germline CDR1 is MNHNS and CDR2 is SASEGT. The CDR3 spans 14 residues. CDR3 loop: CASSSQGAAETQYF. The CDR3 nucleotides are TGTGCCAGCAGCTCACAGGGGGCCGCAGAGACCCAGTACTTC.

V is TRBV7-2 and J is TRBJ2-7; 9 bases agree with TRBD1. This CDR3 region has 14 residues. The V gene end was trimmed by 8 bases and the J gene end by 2 bases; junction bases not matched to a gene: 7. Germline CDR1 and CDR2: SGHTA and FQGNSA. CDR3 sequence: CASSRTGAPYEQYF. The DNA of the CDR3 is TGTGCCAGCTCGAGGACAGGGGCCCCCTACGAGCAGTACTTC.

Turning to this clone: Other DNA sequences from this sample encode an identical CDR3 as well. The chain joins TRBV19 to TRBJ2-1; a possible D gene is TRBD2 (5 bases). The CDR3 spans 14 residues. Trimming left V 1 base short and J 4 bases short, with 8 bases between. CDR1 and CDR2 from the germline V gene are LNHDA and SQIVND (reference sequence). CDR3 loop: CASSIGRDYNEQFF. DNA of the CDR3: TGTGCCAGTAGTATAGGACGGGATTACAATGAGCAGTTCTTC.

The chain has TRBV9 and TRBJ2-2; TRBD2 aligns across 7 bases. This CDR3 comprises 15 residues. Germline V gene lookup returns CDR1 SGDLS and CDR2 YYNGEE. V lost 0 bases, J lost 1 base, and 0 bases stayed unmatched. Here the CDR3 DNA reads TGTGCCAGCAGCGTAGCTAGCGGGAACACCGGGGAGCTGTTTTTT. This sequence encodes CASSVASGNTGELFF. Based on the CDR3 plus reference TRBV9 and TRBJ2-2, the full variable domain is DSGVTQTPKHLITATGQRVTLRCSPRSGDLSVYWYQQSLDQGLQFLIQYYNGEERAKGNILERFSAQQFPDLHSELNLSSLELGDSALYFCASSVASGNTGELFFGEGSRLTVL.

A few counts support this clone. This chain uses TRBV7-2 with TRBJ2-1; the D gene is possibly TRBD2 (6 bases). Germline V CDR1 and CDR2: SGHTA, FQGNSA. The CDR3 sequence is 14 residues long. The V and J ends lost 5 bases and 9 bases respectively, with 17 bases between them. The CDR3 loop is CASSPSTGVLEQFF. Written as DNA, the CDR3 is TGTGCCAGCAGCCCTTCCACGGGAGTTCTTGAGCAGTTCTTC.

This chain joins TRBV28 and TRBJ1-1, with 8 nucleotides matching TRBD1. CDR1 and CDR2 from the germline V gene are MDHEN and SYDVKM. V lost 4 bases and J lost 4; bases outside the gene matches: 8. The CDR3 has 15 amino acids. In DNA form, the CDR3 reads TGTGCCAGCAGTTCCGGGACAGGTCGGGGCACTGAAGCTTTCTTT. It yields the protein CASSSGTGRGTEAFF.

To note about this clone: This sample also contains other DNA sequences that code for the same CDR3. The chain has TRBV7-9 and TRBJ2-3, with D perhaps matching TRBD2 (5 bases). V lost 5 bases, J lost 2 bases, and 11 bases lay in between. The CDR3 is 14 amino acids. Per germline, CDR1 SEHNR and CDR2 FQNEAQ (reference sequence). The CDR3 is CASSTSGNTDTQYF. CDR3 DNA sequence: TGTGCCAGCAGCACAAGCGGCAACACAGATACGCAGTATTTT.

V usage is TRBV11-3 and J usage is TRBJ2-5; 7 bases map to TRBD2. CDR3 length: 16 amino acids. The germline gives CDR1 SGHNT, CDR2 YENEEA. V lost 5 bases to trimming and J lost 5 bases; unmatched junction nucleotides: 14. In DNA, the CDR3 is TGTGCCAGCAGCCCCTCGGGGGGAGGTAATTGGGAGACCCAGTACTTC. Residues: CASSPSGGGNWETQYF.

The V call is TRBV28, the J call TRBJ1-2; a possible D gene is TRBD1 (6 bases). CDR1 and CDR2 from the germline V gene are MDHEN and SYDVKM. This CDR3 contains 15 residues. V was clipped by 2 bases and J by 2 bases, with 12 bases between them. The CDR3, as DNA: TGTGCCAGCAGTTTACGCAGGGGAAGAAACTATGGCTACACCTTC. Its translation is CASSLRRGRNYGYTF.

This sequence joins TRBV18 and TRBJ2-7, with TRBD1 matching over 7 bases. Germline loops: CDR1 KGHSH, CDR2 LQKENI. V shed 5 bases and J 4 bases; nucleotides not matched to a gene: 11. The CDR3 has 15 residues. CDR3 coding DNA: TGTGCCAGCTCAGCCGACGGGACAGCGTTATACGAGCAGTACTTC. It encodes CASSADGTALYEQYF. The complete variable domain, with remaining parts taken from reference TRBV18 and TRBJ2-7, reads NAGVMQNPRHLVRRRGQEARLRCSPMKGHSHVYWYRQLPEEGLKFMVYLQKENIIDESGMPKERFSAEFPKEGPSILRIQQVVRGDSAAYFCASSADGTALYEQYFGPGTRLTVT.

CDR3 DNA: TGTGCCAGCAGCTCTGGTAGCGGGAACATTCAGTACTTC. Protein: CASSSGSGNIQYF. The gene calls are TRBV7-9 and TRBJ2-4; 7 bases are shared with TRBD2. V was clipped by 4 bases and J by 7 bases; unmatched bases: 4. This CDR3 contains 13 residues. Germline values: CDR1 SEHNR, CDR2 FQNEAQ (reference sequence).